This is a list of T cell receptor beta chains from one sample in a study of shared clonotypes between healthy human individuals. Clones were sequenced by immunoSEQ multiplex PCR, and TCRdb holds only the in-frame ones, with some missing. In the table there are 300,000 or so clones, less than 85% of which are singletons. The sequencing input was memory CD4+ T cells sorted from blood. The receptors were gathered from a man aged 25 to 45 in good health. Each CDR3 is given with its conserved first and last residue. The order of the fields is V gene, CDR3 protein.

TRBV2,CASTGTSGRTGTDTQYF
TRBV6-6,CASRNWGGGYTF
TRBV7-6,CASSLEQGAYEQYF
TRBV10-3,CAISDRDSLYNEQFF
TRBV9,CASSVALLAGGDNEQFF
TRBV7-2,CASQGPTSGSQSYNEQFF
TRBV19,CASSISGRFYNEQFF
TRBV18,CASSPPGQVQYF
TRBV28,CASSLRQSSYNEQFF
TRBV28,CASSSPSGRPGANVLTF
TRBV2,CASSEALRGYEQYF
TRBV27,CASSATGRGSPEAFF
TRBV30,CAWRVGTHRALNQPQHF
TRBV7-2,CASSPDRWSTGELFF
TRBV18,CASSPHVQGVYTEAFF
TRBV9,CASSVSPDKNQPQHF
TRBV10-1,CASFGFYEQYF
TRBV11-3,CASSSGQSYEQYF
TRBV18,CASSEYSGANVLTF
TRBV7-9,CASTPELYYNEQFF
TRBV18,CASSFTEYNEQFF
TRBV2,CASSEILIAKNIQYF
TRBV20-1,CSAAQADTQYF
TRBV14,CASSQGAWEQFF